One sample yielded the 17 T cell receptor beta chains listed below, sequenced in a study of beta chain features in type 1 diabetes. The investigators reverse transcribed all of the isolated RNA, so they sequenced expressed TCRB transcripts. Here immunoSEQ multiplex PCR was the method, and the copy in TCRdb shows in-frame clones only, minus some. The table lists nearly 350,000 clones, roughly 8% of them singletons. The sequencing input was central memory CD4+ T cells from blood. The receptors come from a young woman in good health.

The sample holds a few counts of this clone. The chain recombines TRBV4-2 with TRBJ2-3, with 10 positions matching TRBD2. CDR1 is LGHNA, CDR2 YNFKEQ, per germline. Unmatched junction bases numbered 5, after V lost 0 bases and J lost 2 bases. The CDR3 is made up of 17 amino acids. The DNA of the CDR3 is TGTGCCAGCAGCCAAGAAGCGACTAGCGGGCCCACAGATACGCAGTATTTT. This encodes CASSQEATSGPTDTQYF.

This clone was counted a few times. The V and J genes are TRBV15 and TRBJ1-3; D is unclear. Germline V gene sequence: CDR1 LNHNV, CDR2 YYDKDF (reference sequence). V was trimmed by 0 bases and J by 0 bases, leaving 18 bases between them. CDR3 size: 19 residues. DNA for the CDR3: TGTGCCACCAGCAGAGAGGCCCCCTGGGGATCAGTCTCTGGAAACACCATATATTTT. Amino acid sequence: CATSREAPWGSVSGNTIYF.

The V call is TRBV7-2, the J call TRBJ2-7; the match to TRBD2 covers 13 bases. The germline CDR1 and CDR2 sequences are SGHTA and FQGNSA. CDR3 length: 18 residues. Trimming at V came to 1 base and at J to 3 bases, leaving 9 bases not matched to a gene. CDR3 in amino acids: CASSLVTGGLAGNYEQYF. CDR3 sequence (DNA): TGTGCCAGCAGCTTAGTTACGGGGGGACTAGCGGGAAACTACGAGCAGTACTTC.

CDR3 residues: CASSDGGTQYF. For the CDR3, the DNA is TGTGCCAGCAGTGACGGGGGGACCCAGTACTTC. The J gene is TRBJ2-5, the V gene TRBV6-6; perhaps TRBD2 as D (6 bases). V lost 5 bases and J 7 bases, leaving 8 bases between the germline ends. This CDR3 spans 11 amino acids. The germline V gene encodes CDR1 MNHNY and CDR2 SVGAGI (reference sequence).

The table lists this clone with a few counts. The V and J genes are TRBV7-2 and TRBJ1-3, with a tentative D call TRBD1 (5 bases). The CDR3 is made up of 14 amino acids. Germline CDR1 and CDR2: SGHTA and FQGNSA. Trimming shortened V by 3 bases and J by 5 bases, and 11 bases separated the two germline ends. The DNA of the CDR3 is TGTGCCAGCAGCTTGGCAGGGATACGAAACACCATATATTTT. Translating gives CASSLAGIRNTIYF.

The V call is TRBV29-1, the J call TRBJ1-2; 7 bases align to TRBD1. The CDR3 is 13 residues long. Germline CDR1 and CDR2: SQVTM and ANQGSEA. Trimming removed 4 bases from V and 3 bases from J; junction bases left unmatched: 5. The CDR3 reads CSVVQGIDYGYTF. In nucleotides, the CDR3 is TGCAGCGTTGTACAGGGGATAGACTATGGCTACACCTTC.

This clone was detected many times. Germline is not matched at one junction end, which may reflect a read error. J is TRBJ2-1 and V is TRBV7-7, with TRBD1 matching 11 bases. The CDR3 has 15 residues. Looked up from germline, CDR1 is SSHAT and CDR2 is FNYEAQ (reference sequence). CDR3 sequence: CASSNRDRGRNEQFF. The CDR3, as DNA: TGTGCTAGCAGCAACCGGGACAGGGGGAGAAATGAGCAGTTCTTC.

V is TRBV9 and J is TRBJ1-3, with TRBD1 as a possible D gene (6 bases). The germline V gene encodes CDR1 SGDLS and CDR2 YYNGEE. V was shortened by 0 bases and J by 4 bases, with 8 bases between the two germline ends. This CDR3 region has 14 residues. The DNA of the CDR3 is TGTGCCAGCAGCGTAGGGACAGCGGGAAACACCATATATTTT. This translates into CASSVGTAGNTIYF.

V usage is TRBV2 and J usage is TRBJ2-2, with 7 bases matching TRBD2. The germline gives CDR1 SNHLY, CDR2 FYNNEI. The CDR3 has 14 residues. V lost 5 bases, J lost 5 bases, and 5 bases stayed unmatched. CDR3 amino acids: CASSPPGRTGELFF. The CDR3 nucleotides are TGTGCCAGCAGTCCCCCCGGGAGGACCGGGGAGCTGTTTTTT.

The table lists this clone with a few counts. The chain is built from TRBV18 and TRBJ1-5; no clear D. The V end was cut by 2 bases, the J end by 4 bases, with 9 bases between. In germline, CDR1 is KGHSH, CDR2 LQKENI. This CDR3 contains 14 residues. CDR3 DNA sequence: TGTGCCAGCTCACCAGAGACGGCAAATCAGCCCCAGCATTTT. Translated: CASSPETANQPQHF.

V usage is TRBV15 and J usage is TRBJ2-3; TRBD2 aligns across 13 bases. V trimming: 5 bases; J trimming: 3 bases; junction bases outside the gene matches: 5. CDR1 is LNHNV, CDR2 YYDKDF, per germline (reference sequence). The CDR3 has 16 residues. In nucleotides, the CDR3 is TGTGCCACCAGCCCAGGGACTAGCGGGAAGACAGATACGCAGTATTTT. Translated: CATSPGTSGKTDTQYF. The whole variable domain, filled in from reference TRBV15 and TRBJ2-3, reads DAMVIQNPRYQVTQFGKPVTLSCSQTLNHNVMYWYQQKSSQAPKLLFHYYDKDFNNEADTPDNFQSRRPNTSFCFLDIRSPGLGDTAMYLCATSPGTSGKTDTQYFGPGTRLTVL.

This clone has more than one count but fewer than ten. V and J are TRBV7-8 and TRBJ1-2, with D possibly being TRBD1 (5 bases). V was clipped by 3 bases and J by 4 bases, with 21 bases between them. Germline loops: CDR1 SGHVS, CDR2 FQNEAQ. This CDR3 is built from 17 residues. CDR3 DNA: TGTGCCAGCAGCTTGCGTTCGGGGCCCAGTGAGACCTATGGCTACACCTTC. Residues: CASSLRSGPSETYGYTF.

This clone was seen at least ten times. This chain connects TRBV19 to TRBJ1-5, with 10 bases fitting TRBD1. This CDR3 has 15 residues. V gave up 6 bases and J gave up 7 bases; unmatched junction bases: 9. Germline assignment: CDR1 LNHDA and CDR2 SQIVND (reference sequence). CDR3: CASRQMGQGRQPQHF. CDR3 sequence (DNA): TGTGCCAGTAGGCAGATGGGACAGGGGAGGCAGCCCCAGCATTTT.

This clone was observed a few times. The chain couples TRBV5-1 to TRBJ2-7; the D gene is possibly TRBD1 (6 bases). The CDR3 covers 14 residues. Per the germline V gene, CDR1 is SGHRS and CDR2 is YFSETQ. The V end lost 4 bases, the J end lost 4 bases, and 15 bases lay between the germline ends. The CDR3 DNA reads as TGCGCCAGCAGCGCCTCCACAGGGAATTACGAGCAGTACTTC. Translation: CASSASTGNYEQYF.

The chain is built from TRBV5-4 and TRBJ2-1; D is undetermined. Deletions cut 0 bases from V and 3 bases from J, with 7 bases between. The CDR3 consists of 14 residues. Germline assignment: CDR1 SGHNT and CDR2 YYREEE (reference sequence). This CDR3 reads CASSLEGIYNEQFF. The CDR3 coding sequence is TGTGCCAGCAGCTTGGAAGGGATCTACAATGAGCAGTTCTTC.

The rearrangement links TRBV2 to TRBJ1-2, with D unresolved. The CDR3 covers 12 residues. Germline loops: CDR1 SNHLY, CDR2 FYNNEI. The ends were cut back, 4 bases at V and 7 bases at J, with 10 bases in the middle. The CDR3 region has the DNA TGTGCCAGCAGTGCTGGGTTTCGTGGCTACACCTTC. Translated, it gives CASSAGFRGYTF.

CDR3 in DNA: TGTGCCAGCTCACCTGGGACTCGAGGGCGCCAGTTCTTC. Amino acid sequence: CASSPGTRGRQFF. The chain is built from TRBV18 and TRBJ2-1, with a tentative D call TRBD2 (6 bases). This CDR3 is built from 13 residues. V shed 3 bases and J shed 13 bases, with 16 bases lying between them. Germline V gene sequence: CDR1 KGHSH, CDR2 LQKENI. The complete variable domain, with remaining parts taken from reference TRBV18 and TRBJ2-1, reads NAGVMQNPRHLVRRRGQEARLRCSPMKGHSHVYWYRQLPEEGLKFMVYLQKENIIDESGMPKERFSAEFPKEGPSILRIQQVVRGDSAAYFCASSPGTRGRQFFGPGTRLTVL.